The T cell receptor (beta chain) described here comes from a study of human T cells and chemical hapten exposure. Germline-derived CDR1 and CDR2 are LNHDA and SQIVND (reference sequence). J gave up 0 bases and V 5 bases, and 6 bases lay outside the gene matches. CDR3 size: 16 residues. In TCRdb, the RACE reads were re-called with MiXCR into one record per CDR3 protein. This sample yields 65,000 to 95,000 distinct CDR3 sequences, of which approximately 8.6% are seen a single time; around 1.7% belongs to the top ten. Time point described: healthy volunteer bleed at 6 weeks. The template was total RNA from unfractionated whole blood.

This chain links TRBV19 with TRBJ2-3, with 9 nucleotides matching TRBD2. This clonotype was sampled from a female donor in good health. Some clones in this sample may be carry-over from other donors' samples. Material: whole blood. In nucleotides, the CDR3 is TGTGCCAGTAGTTTGATAGCGGGGGCTAGCACAGATACGCAGTATTTT. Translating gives CASSLIAGASTDTQYF.